Presented here are 22 T cell receptor beta chains from one specimen sequenced in a study of T cell responses to AZD1222 COVID-19 vaccine. Generated by immunoSEQ multiplex PCR, the TCRdb table keeps only in-frame clones and is missing some. The profile shows 55,000 to 85,000 clones, 84% of them singletons. Here the sequenced sample was peripheral blood, taken on day 0 of AZD1222 vaccination. These receptors all stem from an adult in good health.

J is TRBJ2-7 and V is TRBV30; a possible D gene is TRBD2 (6 bases). V was clipped by 5 bases and J by 6 bases, with 17 bases between them. The CDR3 spans 13 residues. Germline V lookup: CDR1 GTSNPN, CDR2 SVGIG (reference sequence). This chain's CDR3 is CAWENSQGGEQYF. The CDR3 nucleotides read TGTGCCTGGGAAAATTCCCAGGGAGGCGAGCAGTACTTC.

V is TRBV19 and J is TRBJ2-5; TRBD2 might be the D (5 bases). Trimming stripped 7 bases from V and 9 bases from J, with 21 bases between. In germline, CDR1 is LNHDA, CDR2 SQIVND (reference sequence). The CDR3 loop spans 14 amino acids. CDR3 DNA: TGTGCCAGTAATCAACCGGGATCCTTTGTATCCCAGTACTTC. Its protein is CASNQPGSFVSQYF.

The rearrangement uses TRBV3-1 (or the pseudogene TRBV3-2) and TRBJ2-1, with D unresolved. Germline V gene lookup returns CDR1 LGHDT and CDR2 YNNKEL (reference sequence). The CDR3 is 18 residues long. V gave up 0 bases and J gave up 0 bases, with 15 bases separating them. For the CDR3, the DNA is TGTGCCAGCAGCCAAGATCAAGGATGGTCGAGCTCCTACAATGAGCAGTTCTTC. Translating it yields CASSQDQGWSSSYNEQFF.

The V and J genes are TRBV7-2 and TRBJ2-5; D gene uncertain. The CDR3 length is 14 residues. With 2 bases removed from V and 2 bases from J, the gap between germline ends came to 9 bases. Germline V CDR1 and CDR2: SGHTA, FQGNSA. The DNA of the CDR3 is TGTGCCAGCAGCTTACGTGGCGTGCAAGAGACCCAGTACTTC. Amino acids: CASSLRGVQETQYF.

This chain uses TRBV28 with TRBJ1-2; D remains ambiguous. V was cut by 4 bases and J by 5 bases, with 8 bases left in between. Germline CDR1 and CDR2: MDHEN and SYDVKM. This CDR3 contains 12 residues. The CDR3 coding sequence is TGTGCCAGCAGTTCGTTACCGTATGGCTACACCTTC. Translation gives CASSSLPYGYTF.

The gene calls are TRBV4-1 and TRBJ2-5; TRBD1 or TRBD2 may be the D gene (6 bases each). Germline V lookup: CDR1 MGHRA, CDR2 YSYEKL. This CDR3 is built from 16 residues. Trimming took off 0 bases at V and 2 bases at J, with 13 bases between the two ends. The CDR3 DNA follows: TGCGCCAGCAGCCAAGATTACCGGGGGCAACAAGAGACCCAGTACTTC. It codes for CASSQDYRGQQETQYF.

This clone occurred a few times. The chain combines TRBV7-2 with TRBJ1-2; TRBD1 aligns across 8 bases. The CDR3 runs to 15 residues. The J segment lost 4 bases and the V segment lost 5 bases, leaving 9 bases of the junction unmatched. Per the germline V gene, CDR1 is SGHTA and CDR2 is FQGNSA. CDR3 nucleotides: TGTGCCAGCAGCCCCGGACAGGGCAAAATCTATGGCTACACCTTC. It yields the protein CASSPGQGKIYGYTF.

Concerning this clone itself: At one boundary the junction diverges from the germline segment, which might be a read error. The chain joins TRBV7-2 to TRBJ2-5, with TRBD1 matching over 7 bases. CDR3 length equals 16 residues. Germline V gene lookup returns CDR1 SGHTA and CDR2 FQGNSA. The CDR3 region is CASSLGSTGYQETQYF. Here the CDR3 DNA reads TGTGCCAGCAGCTTAGGCTCGACAGGGTACCAGGAGACCCAGTACTTC.

This clone was counted only a few times. This chain joins TRBV20-1 and TRBJ2-5; 10 positions agree with TRBD2. CDR1 and CDR2 from the germline V gene are DFQATT and SNEGSKA (reference sequence). V lost 3 bases, J lost 5 bases, and 9 bases stayed unmatched. CDR3 size: 15 residues. CDR3 coding DNA: TGCAGTGCTAGTTCGACTAGCGGGTGGGGGGAGACCCAGTACTTC. Translated: CSASSTSGWGETQYF.

The chain has TRBV18 and TRBJ2-1, with D uncertain. The germline V gene has CDR1 KGHSH and CDR2 LQKENI. The CDR3 runs 12 residues. Deletions cut 2 bases from V and 7 bases from J, with 6 bases between. CDR3 nucleotides: TGTGCCAGCTCACCAGTAGGAAATGAGCAGTTCTTC. Its translation is CASSPVGNEQFF.

This sequence joins TRBV19 and TRBJ1-5; D unresolved. The CDR3 covers 12 residues. V was trimmed by 6 bases and J by 0 bases, leaving 3 bases between them. Germline V gives CDR1 LNHDA, CDR2 SQIVND (reference sequence). In DNA, the CDR3 is TGTGCCAGTAGGAATAGCAATCAGCCCCAGCATTTT. This translates into CASRNSNQPQHF.

This chain uses TRBV18 with TRBJ1-2; the match to TRBD1 covers 7 bases. The CDR3 length is 16 residues. The J segment lost 4 bases and the V segment lost 5 bases, leaving 13 bases of the junction unmatched. Germline CDR1 and CDR2: KGHSH and LQKENI. The CDR3 bases are TGTGCCAGCTCATCATATACAGGAGAGGGGGCCTATGGCTACACCTTC. It translates to CASSSYTGEGAYGYTF.

The chain employs TRBV3-1 (or the pseudogene TRBV3-2) and TRBJ1-2; the D is unclear. The V gene lost 3 bases and the J gene lost 9 bases, with 14 bases spanning the gap. CDR1 and CDR2 (germline): LGHDT, YNNKEL (reference sequence). The CDR3 covers 13 residues. CDR3 sequence (DNA): TGTGCCAGCAGCCAGGCCCCAGGAGGAAGCTACACCTTC. Protein sequence: CASSQAPGGSYTF.

Worth noting for this clone: This same CDR3 is encoded by further DNA sequences in the sample. V usage is TRBV6-5 and J usage is TRBJ1-3; D uncertain. V lost 7 bases and J 1 base, leaving 5 bases between the germline ends. CDR3 length equals 12 residues. Germline CDR1 and CDR2: MNHEY and SVGAGI. This chain's CDR3 is CASTGSGNTIYF. The CDR3 nucleotides are TGTGCCAGCACGGGGTCTGGAAACACCATATATTTT.

This chain joins TRBV24-1 and TRBJ1-4; 9 bases align to TRBD1. The germline V gene encodes CDR1 KGHDR and CDR2 SFDVKD. The ends lost 7 bases at V and 6 bases at J; junction bases unmatched: 2. The CDR3 loop spans 13 amino acids. The CDR3: CATSTGGDEKLFF. As DNA, the CDR3 is TGTGCCACCAGCACAGGGGGCGATGAAAAACTGTTTTTT.

This clone occurred a few times. V gene TRBV5-6 combines with J gene TRBJ2-1; D not resolved. Germline V CDR1 and CDR2: SGHDT, YYEEEE. The CDR3 extends over 15 amino acids. V was clipped by 0 bases and J by 0 bases, with 7 bases between them. The CDR3 sequence is CASSLVYSSYNEQFF. The CDR3 bases are TGTGCCAGCAGCTTGGTATATAGCTCCTACAATGAGCAGTTCTTC.

The chain links TRBV30 to TRBJ1-2; a possible D gene is TRBD1 (5 bases). CDR1 is GTSNPN and CDR2 is SVGIG in the germline V gene (reference sequence). V was pared by 5 bases and J by 2 bases, with 18 bases between. This CDR3 contains 15 residues. The DNA for the CDR3 is TGTGCCTGGGGACCTCTCGCGGGGACGAACTATGGCTACACCTTC. It is translated as CAWGPLAGTNYGYTF.

The CDR3, as DNA: TGTGCCAGCAGCCCATGGGGCGGGGCGAGGGCCGGGGAGCTGTTTTTT. Protein sequence: CASSPWGGARAGELFF. The chain joins TRBV7-3 to TRBJ2-2; a weak D match, TRBD2 (6 bases). Trimming took 5 bases from V and 6 from J, leaving 19 bases between them. CDR1 and CDR2 (germline): SGHTA, FQGTGA. The CDR3 has 16 residues.

This clone appeared a few times. The chain carries TRBV11-1 and TRBJ1-1; D unclear. The CDR3 spans 13 residues. The V end was cut by 1 base, the J end by 3 bases, with 6 bases between. The germline CDR1 and CDR2 sequences are SGHAT and FQDESV (reference sequence). For the CDR3, the DNA is TGTGCCAGCAGCTTAGACAGCCACACTGAAGCTTTCTTT. It translates to CASSLDSHTEAFF.

This clone was seen a handful of times. V is TRBV21-1 and J is TRBJ1-2. TRBV21-1 is labeled a pseudogene. The CDR3 spans 10 residues. The CDR3 DNA sequence: TGTGCCAGCGGCGGACGGGGCTACACCTTC. This sequence encodes CASGGRGYTF.

The chain uses TRBV7-2 and TRBJ2-2; 8 bases match TRBD1. Germline CDR1 and CDR2: SGHTA and FQGNSA. V was clipped by 3 bases and J by 7 bases; unmatched bases: 10. The CDR3 is 16 residues long. CDR3 nucleotides: TGTGCCAGCAGCTTCGGACAGGGTGGGGTTTTCGGGGAGCTGTTTTTT. Protein product: CASSFGQGGVFGELFF.

V and J are TRBV6-5 and TRBJ2-5; 11 bases are a match to TRBD2. Per germline, CDR1 MNHEY and CDR2 SVGAGI. The junction had 7 bases not matched to a gene; V was cut back by 2 bases and J by 5 bases. This CDR3 region has 16 residues. The CDR3 DNA sequence: TGTGCCAGCAGTTACGGGGCTAGCGGGGGGAGCGAGACCCAGTACTTC. Protein sequence: CASSYGASGGSETQYF.